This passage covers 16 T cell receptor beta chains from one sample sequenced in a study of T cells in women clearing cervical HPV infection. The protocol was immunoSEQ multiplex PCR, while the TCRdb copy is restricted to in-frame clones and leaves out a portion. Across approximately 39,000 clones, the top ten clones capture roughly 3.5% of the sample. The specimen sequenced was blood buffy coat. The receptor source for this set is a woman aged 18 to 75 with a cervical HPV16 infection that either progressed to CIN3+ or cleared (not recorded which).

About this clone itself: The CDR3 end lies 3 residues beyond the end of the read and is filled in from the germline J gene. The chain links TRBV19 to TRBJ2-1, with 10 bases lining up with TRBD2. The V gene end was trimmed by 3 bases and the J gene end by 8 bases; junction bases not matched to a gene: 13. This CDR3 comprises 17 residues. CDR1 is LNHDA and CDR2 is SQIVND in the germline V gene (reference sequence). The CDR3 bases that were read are TGTGCCAGTAGTATTGGGGGTAGCGGGGGGCGGGTGGATGAG. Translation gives CASSIGGSGGRVDE. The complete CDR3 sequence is CASSIGGSGGRVDEQFF. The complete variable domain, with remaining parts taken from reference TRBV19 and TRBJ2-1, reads DGGITQSPKYLFRKEGQNVTLSCEQNLNHDAMYWYRQDPGQGLRLIYYSQIVNDFQKGDIAEGYSVSREKKESFPLTVTSAQKNPTAFYLCASSIGGSGGRVDEQFFGPGTRLTVL.

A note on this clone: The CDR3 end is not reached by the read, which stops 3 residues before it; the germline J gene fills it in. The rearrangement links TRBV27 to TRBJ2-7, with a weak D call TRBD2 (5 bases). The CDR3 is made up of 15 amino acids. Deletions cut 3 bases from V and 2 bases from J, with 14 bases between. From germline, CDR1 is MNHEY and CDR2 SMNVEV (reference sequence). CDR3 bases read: TGTGCCAGCAGTTTCCAGCGGTTCGCTCCCTACGAG. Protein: CASSFQRFAPYE. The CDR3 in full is CASSFQRFAPYEQYF.

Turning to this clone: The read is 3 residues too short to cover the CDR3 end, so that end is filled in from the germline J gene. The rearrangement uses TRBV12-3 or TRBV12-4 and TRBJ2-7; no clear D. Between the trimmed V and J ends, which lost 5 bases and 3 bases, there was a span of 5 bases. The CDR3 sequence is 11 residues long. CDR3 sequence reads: CASSAYYEQYF. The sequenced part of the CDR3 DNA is TGTGCCAGCAGTGCCTACTACGAG.

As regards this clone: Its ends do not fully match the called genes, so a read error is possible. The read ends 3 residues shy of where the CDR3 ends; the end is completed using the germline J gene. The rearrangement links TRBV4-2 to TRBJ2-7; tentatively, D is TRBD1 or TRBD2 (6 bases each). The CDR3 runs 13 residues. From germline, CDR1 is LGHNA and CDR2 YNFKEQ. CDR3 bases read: TGCGCCAGCAGCCAAGAAGGAGGGGGCGAG. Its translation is CASSQEGGGE. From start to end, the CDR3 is CASSQEGGGEQYF.

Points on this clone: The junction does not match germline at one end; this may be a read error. The CDR3 DNA, read in part, is TGCGCCAGCAGCCAAGCACAGGTTACGGCCTACGAG. Translation: CASSQAQVTAYE. The whole CDR3 sequence is CASSQAQVTAYEQYF. The J gene is TRBJ2-7, the V gene TRBV4-2, with D possibly being TRBD1 (5 bases). The read comes to an end 3 residues before the CDR3 does, leaving the germline J gene to fill in the end. From germline, CDR1 is LGHNA and CDR2 YNFKEQ. This CDR3 is 15 amino acids long.

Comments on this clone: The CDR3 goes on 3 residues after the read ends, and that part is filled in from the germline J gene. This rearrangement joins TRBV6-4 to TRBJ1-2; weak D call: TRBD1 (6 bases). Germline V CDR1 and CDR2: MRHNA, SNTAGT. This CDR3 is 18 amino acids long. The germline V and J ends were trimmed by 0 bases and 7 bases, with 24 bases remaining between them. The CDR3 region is CASSDSRQESTMGRGYTF. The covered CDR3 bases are TGTGCCAGCAGTGACTCTCGACAGGAAAGTACTATGGGTCGTGGC.

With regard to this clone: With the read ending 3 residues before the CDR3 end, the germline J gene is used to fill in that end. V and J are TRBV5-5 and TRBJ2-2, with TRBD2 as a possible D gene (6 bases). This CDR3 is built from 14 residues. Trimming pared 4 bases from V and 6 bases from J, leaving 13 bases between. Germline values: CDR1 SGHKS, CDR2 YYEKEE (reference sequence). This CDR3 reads CASSPGGDPGELFF. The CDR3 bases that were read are TGTGCCAGCAGCCCCGGCGGGGATCCCGGGGAG.

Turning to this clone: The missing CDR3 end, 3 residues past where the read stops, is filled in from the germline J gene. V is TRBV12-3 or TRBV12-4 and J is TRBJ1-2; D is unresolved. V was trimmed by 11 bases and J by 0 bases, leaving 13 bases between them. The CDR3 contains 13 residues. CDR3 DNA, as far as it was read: TGTGCCTCCCGAGCTAGCTCTAACTATGGC. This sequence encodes CASRASSNYG. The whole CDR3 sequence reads CASRASSNYGYTF.

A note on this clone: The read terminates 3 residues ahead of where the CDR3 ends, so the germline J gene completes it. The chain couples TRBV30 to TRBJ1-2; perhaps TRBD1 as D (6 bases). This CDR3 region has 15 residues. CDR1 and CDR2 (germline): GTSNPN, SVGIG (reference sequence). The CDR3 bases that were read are TGTGCCTGGAGTGGATATGGACAGCCCCTTTCGAGC. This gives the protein CAWSGYGQPLSS. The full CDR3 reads CAWSGYGQPLSSYTF.

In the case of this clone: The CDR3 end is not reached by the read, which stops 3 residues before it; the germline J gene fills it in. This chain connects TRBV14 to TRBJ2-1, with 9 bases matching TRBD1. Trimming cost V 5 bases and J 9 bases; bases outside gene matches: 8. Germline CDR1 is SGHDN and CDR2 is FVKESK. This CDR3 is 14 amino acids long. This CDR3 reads CASSFRGQGIEQFF. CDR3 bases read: TGTGCCAGCAGCTTCCGAGGACAGGGGATTGAG.

The CDR3 sequence is CASSLKYEQYF. The sequenced CDR3 bases are TGTGCCAGCAGCCTTAAATACGAG. The rearrangement uses TRBV13 and TRBJ2-7, with D uncertain. The read ends 3 residues shy of where the CDR3 ends; the end is completed using the germline J gene. Trimming took off 5 bases at V and 4 bases at J, with 6 bases between the two ends. The CDR3 has 11 residues. Germline V CDR1 and CDR2: PRHDT, FYEKMQ (reference sequence).

Partial CDR3 DNA: TGTGCCAGCAGTTACGCCCCGGACAGAGCCAAAAACATT. Amino acids: CASSYAPDRAKNI. The full-length CDR3 reads as CASSYAPDRAKNIQYF. The chain is built from TRBV6-2 or TRBV6-3 and TRBJ2-4; D perhaps matches TRBD1 (6 bases). The missing CDR3 end, 3 residues past where the read stops, is filled in from the germline J gene. From germline, CDR1 is MNHEY and CDR2 SVGEGT. V lost 2 bases and J lost 0, with 11 bases in between. This CDR3 contains 16 residues.

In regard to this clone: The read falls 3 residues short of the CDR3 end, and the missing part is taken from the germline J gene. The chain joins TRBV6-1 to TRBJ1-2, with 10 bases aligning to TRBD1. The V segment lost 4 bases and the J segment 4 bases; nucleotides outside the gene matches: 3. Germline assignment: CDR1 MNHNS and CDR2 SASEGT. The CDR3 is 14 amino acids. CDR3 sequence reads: CASSAGQGVYGYTF. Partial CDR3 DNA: TGTGCCAGCAGTGCCGGACAGGGGGTCTATGGC.

Here the CDR3 reads CSAQRGGYGYTF. CDR3 bases read: TGCAGCGCCCAGAGGGGGGGCTATGGC. The rearrangement links TRBV29-1 to TRBJ1-2, with D perhaps matching TRBD1 (6 bases). Coverage ceases 3 residues before the CDR3 finishes, and the germline J gene fills in the end. Germline lookup yields CDR1 SQVTM and CDR2 ANQGSEA. CDR3 size: 12 residues. The V and J ends lost 7 bases and 4 bases respectively, with 13 bases between them.

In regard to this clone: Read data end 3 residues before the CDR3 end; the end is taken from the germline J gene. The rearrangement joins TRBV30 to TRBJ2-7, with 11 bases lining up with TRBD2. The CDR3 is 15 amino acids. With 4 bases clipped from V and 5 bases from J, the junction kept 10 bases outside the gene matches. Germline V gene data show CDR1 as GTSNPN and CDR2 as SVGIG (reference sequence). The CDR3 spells CAWTLGSGRADEQYF. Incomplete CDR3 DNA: TGTGCCTGGACCCTGGGTAGCGGGAGGGCCGACGAG.

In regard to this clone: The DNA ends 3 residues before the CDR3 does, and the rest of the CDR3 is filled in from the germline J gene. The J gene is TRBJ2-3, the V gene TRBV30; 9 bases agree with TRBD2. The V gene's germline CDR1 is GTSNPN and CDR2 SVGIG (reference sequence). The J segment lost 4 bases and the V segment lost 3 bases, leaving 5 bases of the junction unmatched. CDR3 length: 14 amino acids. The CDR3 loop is CAWRRRGGPDTQYF. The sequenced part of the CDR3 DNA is TGTGCCTGGAGACGGCGGGGGGGCCCAGATACG.